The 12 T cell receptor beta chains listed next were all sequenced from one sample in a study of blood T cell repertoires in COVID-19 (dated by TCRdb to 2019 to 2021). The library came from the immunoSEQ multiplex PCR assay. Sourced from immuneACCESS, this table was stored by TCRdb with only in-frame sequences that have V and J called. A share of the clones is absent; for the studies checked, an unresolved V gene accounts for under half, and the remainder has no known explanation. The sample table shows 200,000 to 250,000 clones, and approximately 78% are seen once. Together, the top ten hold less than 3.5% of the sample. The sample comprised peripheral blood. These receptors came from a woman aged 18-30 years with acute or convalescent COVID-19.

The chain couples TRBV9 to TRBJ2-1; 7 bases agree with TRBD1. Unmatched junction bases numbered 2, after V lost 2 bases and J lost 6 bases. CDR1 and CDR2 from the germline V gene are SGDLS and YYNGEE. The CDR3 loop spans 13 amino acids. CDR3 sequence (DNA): TGTGCCAGCAGCGTTACAGGGGTCAATGAGCAGTTCTTC. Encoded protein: CASSVTGVNEQFF.

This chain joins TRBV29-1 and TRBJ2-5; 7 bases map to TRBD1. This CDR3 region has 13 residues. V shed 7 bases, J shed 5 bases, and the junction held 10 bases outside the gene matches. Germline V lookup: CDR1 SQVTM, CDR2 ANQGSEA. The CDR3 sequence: CSANRGGMETQYF. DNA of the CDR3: TGCAGCGCCAACAGGGGCGGTATGGAGACCCAGTACTTC.

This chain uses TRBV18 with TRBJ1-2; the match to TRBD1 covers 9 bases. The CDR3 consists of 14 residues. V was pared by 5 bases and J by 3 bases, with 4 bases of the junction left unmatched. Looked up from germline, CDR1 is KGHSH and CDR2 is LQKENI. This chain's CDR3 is CASSTGQGDYGYTF. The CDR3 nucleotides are TGTGCCAGCTCAACGGGACAGGGTGACTATGGCTACACCTTC.

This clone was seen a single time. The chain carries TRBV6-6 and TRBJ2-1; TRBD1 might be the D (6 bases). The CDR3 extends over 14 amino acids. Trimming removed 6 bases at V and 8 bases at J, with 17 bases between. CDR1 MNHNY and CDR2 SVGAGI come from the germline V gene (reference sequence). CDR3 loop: CASRQKQGMDEQFF. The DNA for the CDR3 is TGTGCCAGCAGACAAAAACAGGGAATGGATGAGCAGTTCTTC.

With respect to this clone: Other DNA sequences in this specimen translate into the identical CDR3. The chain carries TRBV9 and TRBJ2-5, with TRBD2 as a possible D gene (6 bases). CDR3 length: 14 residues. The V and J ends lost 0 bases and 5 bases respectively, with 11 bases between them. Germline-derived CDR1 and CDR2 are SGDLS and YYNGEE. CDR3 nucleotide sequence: TGTGCCAGCAGCGTAGACCCCGCGGGGGAGACCCAGTACTTC. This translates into CASSVDPAGETQYF.

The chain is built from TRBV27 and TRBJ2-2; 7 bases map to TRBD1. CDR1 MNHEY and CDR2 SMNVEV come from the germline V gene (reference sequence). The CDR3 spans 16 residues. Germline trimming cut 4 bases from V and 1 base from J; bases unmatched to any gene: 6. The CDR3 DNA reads TGTGCCAGCAGTTGGGACAGTTTTCTGAACACCGGGGAGCTGTTTTTT. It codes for CASSWDSFLNTGELFF.

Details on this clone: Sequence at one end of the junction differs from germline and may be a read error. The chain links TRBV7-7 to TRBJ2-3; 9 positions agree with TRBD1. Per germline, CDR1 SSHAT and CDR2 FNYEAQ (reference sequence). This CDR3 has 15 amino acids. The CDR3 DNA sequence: TGTGCTAGCAGCCCAGGGACAGGGAGAGCAGATACGCAGTATTTT. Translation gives CASSPGTGRADTQYF.

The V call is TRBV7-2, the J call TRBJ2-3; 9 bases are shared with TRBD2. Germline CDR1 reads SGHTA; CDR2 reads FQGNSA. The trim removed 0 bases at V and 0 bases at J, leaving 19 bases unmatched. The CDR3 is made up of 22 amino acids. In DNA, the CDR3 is TGTGCCAGCAGCTTAGCCCACCGACAGGTCTTTACTAGCGGGCCTAGCACAGATACGCAGTATTTT. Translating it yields CASSLAHRQVFTSGPSTDTQYF.

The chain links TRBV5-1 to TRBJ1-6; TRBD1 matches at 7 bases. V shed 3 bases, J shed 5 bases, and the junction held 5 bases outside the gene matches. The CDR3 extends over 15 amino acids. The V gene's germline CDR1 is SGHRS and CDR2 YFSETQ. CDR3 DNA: TGCGCCAGCAGCTCGGGACAGAGGAATAATTCACCCCTCCACTTT. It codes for CASSSGQRNNSPLHF.

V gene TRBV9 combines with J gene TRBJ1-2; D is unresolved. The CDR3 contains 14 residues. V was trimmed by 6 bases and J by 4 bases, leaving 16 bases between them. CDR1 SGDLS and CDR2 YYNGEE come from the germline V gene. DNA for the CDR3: TGTGCCAGCAAACCCCAGGCCGGTCTCTATGGCTACACCTTC. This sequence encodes CASKPQAGLYGYTF.

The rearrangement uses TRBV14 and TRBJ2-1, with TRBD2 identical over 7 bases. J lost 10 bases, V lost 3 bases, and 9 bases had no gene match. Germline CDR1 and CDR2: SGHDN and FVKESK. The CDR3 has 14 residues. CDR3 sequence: CASSHMTWREEQFF. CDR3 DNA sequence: TGTGCCAGCAGCCACATGACGTGGCGGGAGGAGCAGTTCTTC.

CDR3 region: CASSSRARDRTNQPQHF. The CDR3 DNA is TGTGCCAGCAGTTCACGGGCTCGGGACAGGACTAATCAGCCCCAGCATTTT. This chain connects TRBV27 to TRBJ1-5; 8 bases align to TRBD1. The CDR3 runs 17 residues. Unmatched junction bases numbered 12, after V lost 4 bases and J lost 4 bases. In germline, CDR1 is MNHEY, CDR2 SMNVEV (reference sequence).